What follows describes a single T cell receptor (beta chain). Its matching antigen is unknown. The data stem from a study of T cell repertoires in cytomegalovirus infection. Study background: Indicated by public TCR beta signatures were CMV infection and matching HLA type. Findings and caveats of the study: Ex vivo responses were dominated by HLA-C-restricted CMV-specific TCR beta clonotypes.

TCRdb re-derived calls from the reads in MiXCR, one entry per CDR3 protein. The sample yields 300,000 to 400,000 distinct CDR3 sequences, 15% to 20% seen once. The germline gives CDR1 SGHVS, CDR2 FNYEAQ. The ends were cut back, 5 bases at V and 11 bases at J, with 12 bases in the middle. The CDR3 is 11 residues long. The sequencing input was PBMCs. The V and J genes are TRBV7-6 and TRBJ1-2; the D is unclear. The clonotype comes from a human donor in good health (CMV status not recorded). Some clones in this sample may be carry-over from other donors' samples. The CDR3 nucleotides read TGTGCCAGCAGCCTTCGGCTGCGGTACACCTTC. Protein sequence: CASSLRLRYTF.